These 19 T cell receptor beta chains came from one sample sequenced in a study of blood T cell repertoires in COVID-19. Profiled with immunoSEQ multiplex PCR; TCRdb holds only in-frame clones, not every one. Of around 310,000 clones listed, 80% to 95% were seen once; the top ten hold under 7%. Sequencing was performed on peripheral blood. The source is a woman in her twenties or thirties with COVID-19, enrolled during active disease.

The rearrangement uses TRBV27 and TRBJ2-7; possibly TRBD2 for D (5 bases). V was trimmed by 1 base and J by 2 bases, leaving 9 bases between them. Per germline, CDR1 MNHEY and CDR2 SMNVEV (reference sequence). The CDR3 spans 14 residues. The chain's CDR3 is CASSLWGATYEQYF. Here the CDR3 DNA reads TGTGCCAGCAGTTTATGGGGAGCCACCTACGAGCAGTACTTC.

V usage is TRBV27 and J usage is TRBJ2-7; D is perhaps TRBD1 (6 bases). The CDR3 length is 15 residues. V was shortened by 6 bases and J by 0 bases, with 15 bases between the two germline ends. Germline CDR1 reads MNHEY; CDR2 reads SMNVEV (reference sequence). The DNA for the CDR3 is TGTGCCAGCAGCCACAGGGTGGGGAGCTCCTACGAGCAGTACTTC. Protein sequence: CASSHRVGSSYEQYF.

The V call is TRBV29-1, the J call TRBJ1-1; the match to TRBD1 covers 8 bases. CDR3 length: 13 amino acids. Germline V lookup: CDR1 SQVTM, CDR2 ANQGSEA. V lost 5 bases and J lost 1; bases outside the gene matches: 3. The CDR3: CSVSRGRNTEAFF. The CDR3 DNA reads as TGCAGCGTTAGCAGGGGGCGGAACACTGAAGCTTTCTTT.

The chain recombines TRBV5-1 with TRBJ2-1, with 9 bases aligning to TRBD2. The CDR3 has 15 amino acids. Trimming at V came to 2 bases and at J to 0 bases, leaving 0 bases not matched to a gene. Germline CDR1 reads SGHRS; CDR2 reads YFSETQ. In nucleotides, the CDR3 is TGCGCCAGCAGCTTTAGCGGGAGCTCCTACAATGAGCAGTTCTTC. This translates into CASSFSGSSYNEQFF.

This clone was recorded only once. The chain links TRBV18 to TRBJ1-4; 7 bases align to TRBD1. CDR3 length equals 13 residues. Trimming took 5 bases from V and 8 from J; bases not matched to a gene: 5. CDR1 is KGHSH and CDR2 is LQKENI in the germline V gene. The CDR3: CASSDRVNEKLFF. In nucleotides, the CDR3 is TGTGCCAGCTCAGACAGGGTGAACGAAAAACTGTTTTTT.

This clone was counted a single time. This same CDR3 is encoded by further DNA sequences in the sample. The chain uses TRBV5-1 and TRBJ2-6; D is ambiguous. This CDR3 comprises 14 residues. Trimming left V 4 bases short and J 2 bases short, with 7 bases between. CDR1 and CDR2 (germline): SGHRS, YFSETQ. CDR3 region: CASSMRAGANVLTF. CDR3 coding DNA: TGCGCCAGCAGCATGAGAGCTGGGGCCAACGTCCTGACTTTC.

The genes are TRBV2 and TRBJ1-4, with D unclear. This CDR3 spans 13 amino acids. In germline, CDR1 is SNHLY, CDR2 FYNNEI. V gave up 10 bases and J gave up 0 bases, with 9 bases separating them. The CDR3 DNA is TGTGCCACCCTCAGGTCAACTAATGAAAAACTGTTTTTT. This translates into CATLRSTNEKLFF.

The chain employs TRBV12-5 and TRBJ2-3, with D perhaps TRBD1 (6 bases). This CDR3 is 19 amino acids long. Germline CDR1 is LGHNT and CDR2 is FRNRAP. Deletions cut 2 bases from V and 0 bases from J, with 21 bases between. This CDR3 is CASGLTSDGGKLSTDTQYF. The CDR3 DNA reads TGTGCTAGTGGTTTGACCTCAGATGGGGGCAAGTTAAGCACAGATACGCAGTATTTT.

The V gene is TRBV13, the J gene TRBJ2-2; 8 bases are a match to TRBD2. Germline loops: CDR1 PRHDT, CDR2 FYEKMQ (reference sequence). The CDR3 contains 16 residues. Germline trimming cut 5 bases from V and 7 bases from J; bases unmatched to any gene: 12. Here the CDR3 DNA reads TGTGCCAGCAGCCCCCAGCGGGAGAACGTAATCGGGGAGCTGTTTTTT. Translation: CASSPQRENVIGELFF.

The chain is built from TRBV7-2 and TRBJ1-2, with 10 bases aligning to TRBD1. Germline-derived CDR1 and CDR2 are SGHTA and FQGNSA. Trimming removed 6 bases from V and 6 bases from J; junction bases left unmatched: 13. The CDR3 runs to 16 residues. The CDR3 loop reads CASRSGTGVNSDGYTF. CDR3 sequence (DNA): TGTGCCAGCAGGTCCGGGACAGGGGTTAATAGCGATGGCTACACCTTC.

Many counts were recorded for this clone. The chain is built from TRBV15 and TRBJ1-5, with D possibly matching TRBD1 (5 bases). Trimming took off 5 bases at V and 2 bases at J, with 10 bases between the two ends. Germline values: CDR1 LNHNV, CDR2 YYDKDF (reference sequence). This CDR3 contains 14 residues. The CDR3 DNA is TGTGCCACCAGCGCCCGGGGGGGCAATCAGCCCCAGCATTTT. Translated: CATSARGGNQPQHF.

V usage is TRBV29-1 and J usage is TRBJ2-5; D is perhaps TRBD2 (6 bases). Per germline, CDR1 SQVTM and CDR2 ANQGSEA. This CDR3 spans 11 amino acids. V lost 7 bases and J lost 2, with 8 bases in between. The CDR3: CSAEGQETQYF. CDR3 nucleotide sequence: TGCAGCGCGGAGGGGCAAGAGACCCAGTACTTC.

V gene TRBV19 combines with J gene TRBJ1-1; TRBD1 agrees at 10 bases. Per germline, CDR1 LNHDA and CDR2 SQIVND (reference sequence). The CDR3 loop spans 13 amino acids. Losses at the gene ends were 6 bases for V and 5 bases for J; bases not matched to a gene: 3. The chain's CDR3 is CASRMDRGTEAFF. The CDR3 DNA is TGTGCCAGTAGGATGGACAGGGGGACTGAAGCTTTCTTT.

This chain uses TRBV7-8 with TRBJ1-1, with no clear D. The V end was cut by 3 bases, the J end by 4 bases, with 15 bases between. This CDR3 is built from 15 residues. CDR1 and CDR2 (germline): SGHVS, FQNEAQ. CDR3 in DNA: TGTGCCAGCAGCTTCGCCTCGGATCGCGGCACTGAAGCTTTCTTT. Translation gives CASSFASDRGTEAFF.

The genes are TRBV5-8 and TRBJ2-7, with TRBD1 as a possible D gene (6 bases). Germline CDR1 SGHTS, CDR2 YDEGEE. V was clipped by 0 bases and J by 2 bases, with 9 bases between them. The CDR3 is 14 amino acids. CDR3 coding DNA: TGTGCCAGCAGCTTGGGGACAGCCGCCTACGAGCAGTACTTC. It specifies CASSLGTAAYEQYF.

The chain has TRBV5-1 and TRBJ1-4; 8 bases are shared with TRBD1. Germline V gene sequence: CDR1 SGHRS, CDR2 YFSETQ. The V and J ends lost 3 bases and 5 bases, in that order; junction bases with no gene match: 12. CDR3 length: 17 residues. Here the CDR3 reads CASSSTGTGLGNEKLFF. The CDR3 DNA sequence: TGCGCCAGCAGCTCTACCGGGACAGGTTTGGGGAATGAAAAACTGTTTTTT.

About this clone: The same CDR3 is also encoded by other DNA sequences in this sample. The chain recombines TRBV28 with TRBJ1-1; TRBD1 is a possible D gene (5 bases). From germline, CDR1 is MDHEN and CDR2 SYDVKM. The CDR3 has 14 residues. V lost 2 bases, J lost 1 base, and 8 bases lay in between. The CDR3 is CASSLPGQNTEAFF. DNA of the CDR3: TGTGCCAGCAGTTTACCCGGACAGAACACTGAAGCTTTCTTT.

As DNA, the CDR3 is TGTGCCAGCAGCAAGGACTCGGGCTATGGCTACACCTTC. It is translated as CASSKDSGYGYTF. This chain uses TRBV5-6 with TRBJ1-2, with D uncertain. V was shortened by 4 bases and J by 4 bases, with 11 bases between the two germline ends. Germline loops: CDR1 SGHDT, CDR2 YYEEEE. The CDR3 length is 13 residues.

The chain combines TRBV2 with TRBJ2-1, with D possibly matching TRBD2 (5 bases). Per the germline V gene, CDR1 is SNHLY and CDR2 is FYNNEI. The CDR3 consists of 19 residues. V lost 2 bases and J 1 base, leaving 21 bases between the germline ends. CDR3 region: CASSEWSSSLGGSYNEQFF. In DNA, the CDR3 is TGTGCCAGCAGTGAATGGTCTTCCAGTTTAGGCGGGTCCTACAATGAGCAGTTCTTC.